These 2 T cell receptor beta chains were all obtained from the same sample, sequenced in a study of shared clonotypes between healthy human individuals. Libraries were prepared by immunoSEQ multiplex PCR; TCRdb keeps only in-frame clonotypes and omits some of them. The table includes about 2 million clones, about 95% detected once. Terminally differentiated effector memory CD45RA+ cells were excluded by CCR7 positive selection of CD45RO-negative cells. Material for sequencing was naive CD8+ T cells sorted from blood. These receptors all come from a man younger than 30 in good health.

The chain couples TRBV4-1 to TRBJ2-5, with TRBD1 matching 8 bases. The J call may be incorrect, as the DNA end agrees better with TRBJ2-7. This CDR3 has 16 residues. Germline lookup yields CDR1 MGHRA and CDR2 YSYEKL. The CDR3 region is CASSLNPTGEAYEQYF. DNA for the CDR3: TGCGCCAGCAGCCTCAACCCGACAGGGGAAGCCTACGAGCAGTACTTC.

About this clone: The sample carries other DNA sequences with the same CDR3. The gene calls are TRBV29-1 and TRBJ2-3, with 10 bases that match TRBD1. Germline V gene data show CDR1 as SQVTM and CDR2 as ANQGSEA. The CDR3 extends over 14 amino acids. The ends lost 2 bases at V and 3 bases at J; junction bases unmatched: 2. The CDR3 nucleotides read TGCAGCGTTGAAAGGGGACAGGGGACAGATACGCAGTATTTT. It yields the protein CSVERGQGTDTQYF.